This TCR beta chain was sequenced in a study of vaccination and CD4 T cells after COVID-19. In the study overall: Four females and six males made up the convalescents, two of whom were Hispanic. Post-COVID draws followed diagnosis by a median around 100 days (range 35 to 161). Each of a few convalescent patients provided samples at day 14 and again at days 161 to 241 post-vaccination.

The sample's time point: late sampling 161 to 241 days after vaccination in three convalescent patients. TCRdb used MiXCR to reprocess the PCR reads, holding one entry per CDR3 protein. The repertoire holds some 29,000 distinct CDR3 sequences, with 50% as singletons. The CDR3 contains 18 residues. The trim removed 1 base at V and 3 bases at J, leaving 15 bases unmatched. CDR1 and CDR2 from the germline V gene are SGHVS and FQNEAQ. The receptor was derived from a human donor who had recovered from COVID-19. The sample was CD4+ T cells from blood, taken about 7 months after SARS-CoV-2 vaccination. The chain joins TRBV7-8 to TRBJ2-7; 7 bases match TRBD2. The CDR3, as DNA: TGTGCCAGCAGCTTAGTCGGTAGGGAACTAGCGCTCTACTACGAGCAGTACTTC. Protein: CASSLVGRELALYYEQYF.